The source of this T cell receptor (beta chain) is a study of identifying expanded T cells in peripheral blood. V lost 2 bases and J lost 6, with 11 bases in between. The length of the CDR3 is 13 residues. Germline V lookup: CDR1 GTSNPN, CDR2 SVGIG (reference sequence). TCRdb's copy holds only in-frame clones and misses some; the assay was immunoSEQ multiplex PCR. Among approximately 92,000 clones, around 83% were seen once, and the ten largest hold just under 4.5%. Collection occurred without any documented infections or immune events in donors. Sequencing was carried out using blood. The chain carries TRBV30 and TRBJ1-3; unclear D gene. This clonotype originated in a person between 18 and 75 years old in good health. CDR3 DNA sequence: TGTGCCTGGAGTATCGCGGCCCCAAACACCATATATTTT. The encoded protein is CAWSIAAPNTIYF. Filled out from reference TRBV30 and TRBJ1-3, the complete variable domain reads SQTIHQWPATLVQPVGSPLSLECTVEGTSNPNLYWYRQAAGRGLQLLFYSVGIGQISSEVPQNLSASRPQDRQFILSSKKLLLSDSGFYLCAWSIAAPNTIYFGEGSWLTVV.